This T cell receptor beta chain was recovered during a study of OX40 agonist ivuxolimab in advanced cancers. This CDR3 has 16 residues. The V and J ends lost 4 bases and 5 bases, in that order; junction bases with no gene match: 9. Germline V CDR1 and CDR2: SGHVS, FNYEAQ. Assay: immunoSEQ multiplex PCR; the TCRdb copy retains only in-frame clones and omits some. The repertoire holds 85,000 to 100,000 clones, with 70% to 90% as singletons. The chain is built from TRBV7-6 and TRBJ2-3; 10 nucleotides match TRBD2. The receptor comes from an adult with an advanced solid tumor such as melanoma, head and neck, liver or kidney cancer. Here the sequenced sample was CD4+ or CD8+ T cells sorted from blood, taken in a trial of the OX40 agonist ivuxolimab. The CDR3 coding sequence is TGTGCCAGCAGCTCCACAGCGGGAGGGCCTATAGATACGCAGTATTTT. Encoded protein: CASSSTAGGPIDTQYF.